This T cell receptor beta chain was documented in a study of T-cell memory formation after mild COVID-19. Study overall: Clusters of TCRs were largely donor specific.

V was shortened by 2 bases and J by 2 bases, with 12 bases between the two germline ends. The CDR3 covers 15 residues. General study findings and limits: For second-wave clones that peaked at day 37, SARS-CoV-2 specificity went unverified. The pre-infection memory compartment contained some responding clones, suggesting cross-reactive memory joined.

Constant-segment primers and 5'RACE yielded cDNA libraries for TCR alpha and TCR beta, each carrying sample barcodes and UMIs. One entry per CDR3 protein, called by TCRdb with MiXCR from the 5' RACE reads. The sample yields 250,000 to 350,000 distinct CDR3 sequences, about 17% seen once. This clonotype was observed a few times. Its antigen is unidentified. The V gene is TRBV12-3 or TRBV12-4, the J gene TRBJ2-5; D call uncertain. Sample: PBMCs or a T cell subset sorted from them (not recorded which). The receptor was derived from a man younger than 35 who had mild COVID-19 (a few samples of this study predate the infection). Cell type and time point are not known. The CDR3 protein is CASSLFPQIQETQYF. In DNA, the CDR3 is TGTGCCAGCAGTTTATTCCCCCAGATTCAAGAGACCCAGTACTTC.